This record concerns one T cell receptor beta chain sequence. What it binds is not known. CDR1 is SGHTA, CDR2 FQGNSA, per germline. The V gene lost 8 bases and the J gene lost 1 base, with 11 bases spanning the gap. This CDR3 has 13 residues. Here immunoSEQ multiplex PCR was the method, and the copy in TCRdb shows in-frame clones only, minus some. This table has some 150,000 clones, around nine tenths appearing once. These data come from a study of T cell responses to AZD1222 COVID-19 vaccine. Regarding the study as a whole: Recipients of two AZD1222 doses showed rising Spike-specific TCR breadth and depth. The study reported that nearly half of spike-specific TCRs target unmutated variant regions. Among AZD1222 vaccinees, only 5 to 7 were seropositive at baseline.

Sample: peripheral blood, taken 28 days after the second AZD1222 dose. This TCR came from an adult who received the AZD1222 COVID-19 vaccine. The rearrangement joins TRBV7-2 to TRBJ1-1; D ambiguous. The CDR3 reads CASRGSPNTEAFF. The CDR3 DNA sequence: TGTGCCAGCCGGGGATCTCCGAACACTGAAGCTTTCTTT.